This is a list of T cell receptor beta chains from one sample in a study of T cell changes during pregnancy in multiple sclerosis. TCRdb's table, derived via immunoSEQ multiplex PCR, lists solely in-frame clones and lacks some. The sample has about 60,000 clones; about 89% are singletons. The sequencing here drew on CD4+ T cells from peripheral blood mononuclear cells, taken in the first trimester of pregnancy. These receptors all come from a female donor with multiple sclerosis, enrolled in a pregnancy study. Each CDR3 is given with its conserved first and last residue. The order of the fields is D gene, clone size, V gene, J gene, CDR3 DNA, CDR3 protein. A D gene is named only where the DNA matches it firmly. Not all rows give a size; the values are once, few, many and, for expanded clones, a class.

D gene: TRBD1; clone size: -; V gene: TRBV7-2; J gene: TRBJ2-7; CDR3 DNA: TGTGCCAGCAGCTTAGAGCTTACAGGGGGCGCCCTCTACGAGCAGTACTTC; CDR3 protein: CASSLELTGGALYEQYF
D gene: TRBD1; clone size: -; V gene: TRBV18; J gene: TRBJ1-2; CDR3 DNA: TGTGCCAGCTCACCACTGGGACAGGGTACGGGGTCTAACTATGGCTACACCTTC; CDR3 protein: CASSPLGQGTGSNYGYTF
D gene: -; clone size: -; V gene: TRBV5-4; J gene: TRBJ2-7; CDR3 DNA: TGTGCCAGCAGCTTTAATGGCCCGAAGCAGTACTTC; CDR3 protein: CASSFNGPKQYF
D gene: -; clone size: -; V gene: TRBV4-3; J gene: TRBJ2-7; CDR3 DNA: TGCGCCAGCAGCCAAGAATTCAGGGACTACGAGCAGTACTTC; CDR3 protein: CASSQEFRDYEQYF
D gene: -; clone size: once; V gene: TRBV4-3; J gene: TRBJ1-3; CDR3 DNA: TGCGCCAGCAGCCAGGGGGGGGCTGCTAACACCATATATTTT; CDR3 protein: CASSQGGAANTIYF
D gene: -; clone size: once; V gene: TRBV6-5; J gene: TRBJ1-5; CDR3 DNA: TGTGCCAGCATCACACCCGCCGGCGGGAATCAGCCCCAGCATTTT; CDR3 protein: CASITPAGGNQPQHF
D gene: TRBD1; clone size: -; V gene: TRBV5-6; J gene: TRBJ1-5; CDR3 DNA: TGTGCCAGCAGCTTGGTAAGGGGGACAGGGGCCTTCAATCAGCCCCAGCATTTT; CDR3 protein: CASSLVRGTGAFNQPQHF
D gene: TRBD1; clone size: -; V gene: TRBV29-1; J gene: TRBJ1-5; CDR3 DNA: TGCAGCGTCAGGGGGCCGAGCAATCAGCCCCAGCATTTT; CDR3 protein: CSVRGPSNQPQHF
D gene: -; clone size: once; V gene: TRBV7-2; J gene: TRBJ1-4; CDR3 DNA: TGTGCCAGCAGCACCCAGACAGGTCCTAATGAAAAACTGTTTTTT; CDR3 protein: CASSTQTGPNEKLFF
D gene: -; clone size: -; V gene: TRBV6-5; J gene: TRBJ2-7; CDR3 DNA: TGTGCCAGCAGACTCCTAGCTGGAGGTACCGGGCAGTACTTC; CDR3 protein: CASRLLAGGTGQYF